This T cell receptor beta chain was recovered during a study of T cell responses to AZD1222 COVID-19 vaccine. Broader study findings: Researchers report vaccine-associated CD4 TCRs spanning spike, with dominance at 160-218 and 743-854. At baseline, seropositivity was found in only five or six AZD1222 recipients. Donors, mostly white British, included more females; clonal diversity was possibly underestimated. Unmutated variant regions are reportedly the target of nearly half of TCRs that are spike-specific.

Clones were sequenced by immunoSEQ multiplex PCR, and TCRdb holds only the in-frame ones, with some missing. The sample lists tens of thousands of clones; around 86% were seen once. A word on this clone: Its antigen is as yet unknown.

This CDR3 is 15 amino acids long. The V gene's germline CDR1 is LNHDA and CDR2 SQIVND (reference sequence). V dropped 4 bases and J dropped 5 bases, with 18 bases sitting between them. The input for sequencing was peripheral blood, taken on day 0 of AZD1222 vaccination. The receptor comes from an adult in good health. The chain links TRBV19 to TRBJ2-7; possibly TRBD2 for D (5 bases). CDR3 nucleotide sequence: TGTGCCAGTAGTAATTCTGGCGGGTTGGCCCACGAGCAGTACTTC. Its translation: CASSNSGGLAHEQYF.